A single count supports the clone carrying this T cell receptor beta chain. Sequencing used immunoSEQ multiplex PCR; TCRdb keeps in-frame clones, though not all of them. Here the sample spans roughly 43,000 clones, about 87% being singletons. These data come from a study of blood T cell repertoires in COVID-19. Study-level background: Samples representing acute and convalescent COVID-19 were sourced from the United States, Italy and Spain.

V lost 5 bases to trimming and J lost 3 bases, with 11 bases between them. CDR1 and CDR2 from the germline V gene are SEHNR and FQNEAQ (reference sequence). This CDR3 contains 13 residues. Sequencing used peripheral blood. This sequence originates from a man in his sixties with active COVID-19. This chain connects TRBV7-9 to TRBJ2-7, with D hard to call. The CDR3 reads CASSPQSSYEQYF. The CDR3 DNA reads TGTGCCAGCAGCCCGCAAAGTAGCTACGAGCAGTACTTC.